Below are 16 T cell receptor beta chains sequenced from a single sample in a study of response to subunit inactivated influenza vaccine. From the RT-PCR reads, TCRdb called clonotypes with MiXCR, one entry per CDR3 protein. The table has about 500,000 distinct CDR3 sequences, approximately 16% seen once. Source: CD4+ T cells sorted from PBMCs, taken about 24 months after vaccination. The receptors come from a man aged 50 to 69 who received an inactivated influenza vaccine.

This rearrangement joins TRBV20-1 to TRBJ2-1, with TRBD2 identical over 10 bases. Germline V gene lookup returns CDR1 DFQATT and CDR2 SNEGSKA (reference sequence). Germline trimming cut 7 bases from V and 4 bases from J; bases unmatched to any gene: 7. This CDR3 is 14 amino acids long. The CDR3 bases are TGCAGTGTCCCGAGCGGGAGGGTATACAATGAGCAGTTCTTC. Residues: CSVPSGRVYNEQFF.

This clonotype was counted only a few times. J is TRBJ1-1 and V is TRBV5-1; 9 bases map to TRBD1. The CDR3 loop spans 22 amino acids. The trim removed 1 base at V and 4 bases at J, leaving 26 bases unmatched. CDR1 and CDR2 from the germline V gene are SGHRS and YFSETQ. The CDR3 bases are TGCGCCAGCAGCTTGTTCGGAGGGGGACAGGGAGGAAAATCCAGGATGAGCACTGAAGCTTTCTTT. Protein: CASSLFGGGQGGKSRMSTEAFF.

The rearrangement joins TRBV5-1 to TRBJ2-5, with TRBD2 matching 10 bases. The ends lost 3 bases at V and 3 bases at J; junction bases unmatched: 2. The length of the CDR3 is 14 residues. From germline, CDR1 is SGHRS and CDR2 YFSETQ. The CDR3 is CASSSGTSEETQYF. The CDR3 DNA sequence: TGCGCCAGCAGCTCCGGGACTAGCGAAGAGACCCAGTACTTC. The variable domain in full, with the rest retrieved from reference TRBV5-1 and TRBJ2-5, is KAGVTQTPRYLIKTRGQQVTLSCSPISGHRSVSWYQQTPGQGLQFLFEYFSETQRNKGNFPGRFSGRQFSNSRSEMNVSTLELGDSALYLCASSSGTSEETQYFGPGTRLLVL.

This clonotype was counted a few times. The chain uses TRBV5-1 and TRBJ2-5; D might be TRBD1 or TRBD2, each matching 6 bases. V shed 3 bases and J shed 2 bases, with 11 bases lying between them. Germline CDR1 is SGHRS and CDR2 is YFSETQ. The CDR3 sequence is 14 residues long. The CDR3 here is CASSYRDWQETQYF. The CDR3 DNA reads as TGCGCCAGCAGCTACAGGGACTGGCAAGAGACCCAGTACTTC.

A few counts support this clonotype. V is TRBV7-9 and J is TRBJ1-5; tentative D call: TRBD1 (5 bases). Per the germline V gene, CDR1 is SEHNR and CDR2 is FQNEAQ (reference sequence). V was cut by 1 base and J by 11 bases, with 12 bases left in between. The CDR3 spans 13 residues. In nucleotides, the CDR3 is TGTGCCAGCAGCTTAGAGGGCCTGGGGGCCCAGCATTTT. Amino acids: CASSLEGLGAQHF.

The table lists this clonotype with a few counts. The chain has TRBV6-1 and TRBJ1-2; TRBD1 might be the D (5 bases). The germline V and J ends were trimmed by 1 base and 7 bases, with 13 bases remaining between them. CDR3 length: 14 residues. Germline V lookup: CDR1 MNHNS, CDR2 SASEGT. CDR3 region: CASSEEGRRAGYTF. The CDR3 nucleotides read TGTGCCAGCAGTGAAGAGGGGCGTAGGGCTGGCTACACCTTC.

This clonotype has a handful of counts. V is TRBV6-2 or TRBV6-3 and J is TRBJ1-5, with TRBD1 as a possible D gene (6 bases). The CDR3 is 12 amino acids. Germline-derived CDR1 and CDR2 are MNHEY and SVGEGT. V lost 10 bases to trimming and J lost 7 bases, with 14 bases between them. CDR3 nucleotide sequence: TGTGCCACATACAGGGTGGGCCAGCCCCAGCATTTT. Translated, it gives CATYRVGQPQHF.

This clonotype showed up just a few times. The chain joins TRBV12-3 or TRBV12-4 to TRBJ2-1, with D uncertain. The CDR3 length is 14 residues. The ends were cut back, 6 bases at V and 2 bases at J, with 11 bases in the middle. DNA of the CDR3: TGTGCCAGCAGCCAAGGAACCACCTACAATGAGCAGTTCTTC. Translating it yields CASSQGTTYNEQFF.

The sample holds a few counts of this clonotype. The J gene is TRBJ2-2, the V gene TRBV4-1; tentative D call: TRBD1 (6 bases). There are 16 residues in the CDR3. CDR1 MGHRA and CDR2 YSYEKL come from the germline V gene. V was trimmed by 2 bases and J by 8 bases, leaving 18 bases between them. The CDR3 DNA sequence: TGCGCCAGCAGCCAAAGAGTCCCGACAGGTCCAGGGGAGCTGTTTTTT. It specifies CASSQRVPTGPGELFF.

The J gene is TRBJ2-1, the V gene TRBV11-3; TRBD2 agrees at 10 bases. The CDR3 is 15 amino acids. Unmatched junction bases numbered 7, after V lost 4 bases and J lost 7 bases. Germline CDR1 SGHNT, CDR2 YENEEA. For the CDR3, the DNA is TGTGCCAGCAGCTCGGGACTAGCGAAACTGAATGAGCAGTTCTTC. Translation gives CASSSGLAKLNEQFF.

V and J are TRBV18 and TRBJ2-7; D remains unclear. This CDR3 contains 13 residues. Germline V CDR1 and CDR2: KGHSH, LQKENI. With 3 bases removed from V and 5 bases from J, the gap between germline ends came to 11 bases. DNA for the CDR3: TGTGCCAGCTCACCCCGACTGGAGAACGAGCAGTACTTC. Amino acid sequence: CASSPRLENEQYF.

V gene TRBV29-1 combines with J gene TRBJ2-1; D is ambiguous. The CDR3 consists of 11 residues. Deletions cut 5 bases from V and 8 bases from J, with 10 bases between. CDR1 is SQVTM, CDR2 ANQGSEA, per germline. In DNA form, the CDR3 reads TGCAGCGTTAGCCATAGGGATGAGCAGTTCTTC. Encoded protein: CSVSHRDEQFF.

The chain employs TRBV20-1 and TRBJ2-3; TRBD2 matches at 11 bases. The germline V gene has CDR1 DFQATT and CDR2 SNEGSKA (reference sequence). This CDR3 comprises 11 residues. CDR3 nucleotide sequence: TGCTTAGCGGGAGGGCTGGGTACGCAGTATTTT. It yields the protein CLAGGLGTQYF.

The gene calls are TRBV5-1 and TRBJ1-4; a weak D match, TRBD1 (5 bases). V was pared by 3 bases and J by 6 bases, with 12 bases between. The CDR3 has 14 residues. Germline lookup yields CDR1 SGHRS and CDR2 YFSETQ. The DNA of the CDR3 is TGCGCCAGCAGCTCGGGACGGCTAGATGAAAAACTGTTTTTT. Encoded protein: CASSSGRLDEKLFF.

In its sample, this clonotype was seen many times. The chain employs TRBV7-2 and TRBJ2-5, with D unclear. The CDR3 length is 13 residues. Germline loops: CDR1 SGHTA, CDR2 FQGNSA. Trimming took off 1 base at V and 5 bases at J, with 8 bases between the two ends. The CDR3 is CASSLGSAETQYF. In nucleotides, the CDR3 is TGTGCCAGCAGCTTAGGGTCGGCGGAGACCCAGTACTTC.

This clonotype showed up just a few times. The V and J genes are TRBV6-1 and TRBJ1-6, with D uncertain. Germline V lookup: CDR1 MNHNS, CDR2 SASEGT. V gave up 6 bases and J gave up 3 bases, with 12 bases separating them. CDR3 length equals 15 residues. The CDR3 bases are TGTGCCAGCAGAGACGACTCCATCTATAATTCACCCCTCCACTTT. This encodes CASRDDSIYNSPLHF.